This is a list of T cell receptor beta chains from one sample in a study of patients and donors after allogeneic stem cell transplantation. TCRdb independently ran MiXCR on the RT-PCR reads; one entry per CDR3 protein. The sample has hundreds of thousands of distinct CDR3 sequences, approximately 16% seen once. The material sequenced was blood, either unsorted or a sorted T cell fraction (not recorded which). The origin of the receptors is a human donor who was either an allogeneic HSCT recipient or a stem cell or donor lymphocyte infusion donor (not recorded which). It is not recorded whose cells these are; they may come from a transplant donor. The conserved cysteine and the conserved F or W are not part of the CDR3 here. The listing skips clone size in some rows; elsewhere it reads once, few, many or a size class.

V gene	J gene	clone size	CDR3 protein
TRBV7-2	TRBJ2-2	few	ASSRVRGGGLIGELF
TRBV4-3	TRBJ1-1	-	ASSQDAGSSNTEAF
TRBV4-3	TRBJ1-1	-	ASSHPPGAPNTEAF
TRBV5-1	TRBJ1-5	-	ASSRGGNGNQPQH
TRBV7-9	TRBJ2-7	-	ASSPQMTSGAPYEQY
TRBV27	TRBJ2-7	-	ASSFTTSGRLEQY
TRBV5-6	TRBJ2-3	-	ASSLARVAGTDTQY
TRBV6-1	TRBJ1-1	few	ASGRGGGTEAF
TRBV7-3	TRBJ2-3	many	ASSSAGGPDTQY
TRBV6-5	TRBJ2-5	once	ASSYSGRYQETQY
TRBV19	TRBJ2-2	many	ASRRNFGELF
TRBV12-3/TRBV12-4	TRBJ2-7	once	ASSLSSGTYEQY
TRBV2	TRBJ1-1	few	ASSGTRKVEAF
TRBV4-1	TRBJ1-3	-	ASTAQGFGNTIY
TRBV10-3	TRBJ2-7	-	AISELPGSSYEQY
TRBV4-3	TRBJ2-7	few	ASSQGLSRGSYEQY
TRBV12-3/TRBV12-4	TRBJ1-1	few	ASSPGTGIKTF
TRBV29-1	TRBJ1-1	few	SVTGGHDF
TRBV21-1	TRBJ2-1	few	ASEGLAGPEDYNEQF
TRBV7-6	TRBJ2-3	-	ASSLGSGLSDTQY
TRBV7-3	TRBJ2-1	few	ASSLTKGLAGVYNEQF
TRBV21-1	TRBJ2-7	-	ASSTRTGDYEQY
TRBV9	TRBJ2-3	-	ASSVATTQRTDTQY
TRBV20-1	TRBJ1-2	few	SAGDSTTYGYT
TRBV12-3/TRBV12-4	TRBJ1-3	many	ASSLTDPGNTIY
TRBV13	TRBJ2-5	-	ASSYRTGGETQY
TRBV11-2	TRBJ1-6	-	ASSLGVPLH
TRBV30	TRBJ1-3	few	AWSVRRGQYGNTIY
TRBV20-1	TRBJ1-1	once	SARATERITEAF
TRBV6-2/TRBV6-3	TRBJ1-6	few	ASSYSSVRYNSPLH
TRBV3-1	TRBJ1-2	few	ASSQLQGHGYT
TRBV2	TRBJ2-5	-	ASSTKETQY
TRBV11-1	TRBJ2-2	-	ASSLNLRVPMNTGELF
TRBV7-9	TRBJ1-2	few	ASSFTGGHYGYT
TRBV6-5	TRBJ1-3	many	ASSYSTGGNTIY
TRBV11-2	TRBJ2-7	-	ASSLWSPGGEQY
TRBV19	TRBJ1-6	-	ASSILGSPLH
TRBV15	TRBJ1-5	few	ATSRNWGKYSNQPQH
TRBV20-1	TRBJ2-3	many	SARDHVDTQY
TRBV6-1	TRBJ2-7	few	ASSRQSLPSYEQY
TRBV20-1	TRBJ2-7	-	SASPGTGSSYEQY
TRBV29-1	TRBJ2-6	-	SVEDPDRDRGTPGANVLT
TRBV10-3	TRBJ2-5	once	AISKRLAGYRETQY
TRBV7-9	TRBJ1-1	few	ASSHRQGMNTEAF
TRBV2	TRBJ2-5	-	ASSLGVPGVETQY
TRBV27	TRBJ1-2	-	ASSLQGKGYT
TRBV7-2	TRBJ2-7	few	ASCLAGVHEQY
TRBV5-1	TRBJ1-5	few	ASSLAGRDQPQH
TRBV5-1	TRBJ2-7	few	ASSWAQGSHEQY